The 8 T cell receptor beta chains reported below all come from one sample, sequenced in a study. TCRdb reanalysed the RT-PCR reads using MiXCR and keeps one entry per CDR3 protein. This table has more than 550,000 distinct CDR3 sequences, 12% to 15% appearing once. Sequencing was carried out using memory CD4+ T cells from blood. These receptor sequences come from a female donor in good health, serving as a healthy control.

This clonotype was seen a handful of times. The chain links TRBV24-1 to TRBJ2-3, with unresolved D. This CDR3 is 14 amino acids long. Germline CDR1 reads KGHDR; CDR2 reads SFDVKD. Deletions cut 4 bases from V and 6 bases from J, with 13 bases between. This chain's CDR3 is CATSDSLTRDTQYF. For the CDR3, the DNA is TGTGCCACCAGTGACTCACTAACCCGGGATACGCAGTATTTT.

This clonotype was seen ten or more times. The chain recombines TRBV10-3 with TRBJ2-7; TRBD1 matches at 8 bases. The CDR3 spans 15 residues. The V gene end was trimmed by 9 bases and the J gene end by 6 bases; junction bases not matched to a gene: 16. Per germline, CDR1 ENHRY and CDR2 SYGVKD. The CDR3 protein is CAISLGQGYSGEQYF. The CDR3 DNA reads TGTGCCATTTCCTTAGGACAGGGCTACTCGGGCGAGCAGTACTTC.

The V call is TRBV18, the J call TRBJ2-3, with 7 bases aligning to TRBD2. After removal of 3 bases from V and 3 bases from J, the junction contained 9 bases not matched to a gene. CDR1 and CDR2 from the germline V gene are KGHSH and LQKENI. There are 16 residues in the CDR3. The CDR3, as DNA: TGTGCCAGCTCACCTCTTAGCGCGGGAGCAACAGATACGCAGTATTTT. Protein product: CASSPLSAGATDTQYF.

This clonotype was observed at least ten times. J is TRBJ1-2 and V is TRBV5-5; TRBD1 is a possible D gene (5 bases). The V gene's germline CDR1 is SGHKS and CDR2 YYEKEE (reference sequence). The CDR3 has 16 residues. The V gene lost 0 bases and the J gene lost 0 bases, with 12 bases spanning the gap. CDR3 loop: CASSLALQGPNYGYTF. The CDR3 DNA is TGTGCCAGCAGCTTGGCGCTCCAGGGACCTAACTATGGCTACACCTTC. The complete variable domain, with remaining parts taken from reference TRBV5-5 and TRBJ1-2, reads DAGVTQSPTHLIKTRGQQVTLRCSPISGHKSVSWYQQVLGQGPQFIFQYYEKEERGRGNFPDRFSARQFPNYSSELNVNALLLGDSALYLCASSLALQGPNYGYTFGSGTRLTVV.

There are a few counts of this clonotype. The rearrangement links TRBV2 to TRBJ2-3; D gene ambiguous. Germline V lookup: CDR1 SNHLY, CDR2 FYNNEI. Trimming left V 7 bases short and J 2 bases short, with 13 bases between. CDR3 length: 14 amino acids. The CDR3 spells CASTEWLATDTQYF. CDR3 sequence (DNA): TGTGCCAGCACGGAGTGGCTCGCCACAGATACGCAGTATTTT. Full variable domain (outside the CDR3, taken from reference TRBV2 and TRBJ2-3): EPEVTQTPSHQVTQMGQEVILRCVPISNHLYFYWYRQILGQKVEFLVSFYNNEISEKSEIFDDQFSVERPDGSNFTLKIRSTKLEDSAMYFCASTEWLATDTQYFGPGTRLTVL.

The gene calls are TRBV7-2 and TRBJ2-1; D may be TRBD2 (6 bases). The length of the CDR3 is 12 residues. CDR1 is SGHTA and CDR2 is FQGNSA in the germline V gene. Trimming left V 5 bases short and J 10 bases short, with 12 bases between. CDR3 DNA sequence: TGTGCCAGCAGCACAACAAGCGGGGAGCAGTTCTTC. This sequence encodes CASSTTSGEQFF.

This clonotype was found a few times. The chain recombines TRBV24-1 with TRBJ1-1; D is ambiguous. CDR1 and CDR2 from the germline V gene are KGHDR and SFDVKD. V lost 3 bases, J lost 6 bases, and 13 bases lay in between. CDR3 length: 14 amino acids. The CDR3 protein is CATSDPAASAEAFF. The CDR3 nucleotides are TGTGCCACCAGTGATCCGGCAGCGTCGGCTGAAGCTTTCTTT.

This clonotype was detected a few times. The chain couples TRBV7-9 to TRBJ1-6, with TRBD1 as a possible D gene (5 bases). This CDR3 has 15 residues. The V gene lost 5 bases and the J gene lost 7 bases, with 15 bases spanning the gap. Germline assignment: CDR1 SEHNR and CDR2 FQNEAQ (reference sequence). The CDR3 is CASSANWDGNSPLHF. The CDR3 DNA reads TGTGCCAGCAGCGCAAACTGGGACGGAAATTCACCCCTCCACTTT.